The 25 T cell receptor beta chains below were found in one sample sequenced in a study of blood T cell repertoires in COVID-19. Assay used: immunoSEQ multiplex PCR; TCRdb lists only in-frame clones, some missing. The table records about 75,000 clones, approximately 90% of them present only once. Input material: peripheral blood. The receptors were gathered from a human donor in a cohort sampled during active COVID-19.

The chain combines TRBV12-3 or TRBV12-4 with TRBJ2-5; no clear D gene. The length of the CDR3 is 13 residues. V was pared by 4 bases and J by 4 bases, with 10 bases between. The CDR3 reads CASSSRPIETQYF. The CDR3 nucleotides are TGTGCCAGCAGTTCGAGGCCGATAGAGACCCAGTACTTC.

V is TRBV4-2 and J is TRBJ2-7, with TRBD2 matching over 10 bases. This CDR3 is 15 amino acids long. The germline gives CDR1 LGHNA, CDR2 YNFKEQ. V gave up 4 bases and J gave up 0 bases; unmatched junction bases: 3. For the CDR3, the DNA is TGTGCCAGCAGCCCATCTAGCGGGAGCTCCTACGAGCAGTACTTC. It yields the protein CASSPSSGSSYEQYF.

This clone was recorded a few times. The chain is built from TRBV6-6 and TRBJ1-5; possibly TRBD1 for D (6 bases). The length of the CDR3 is 15 residues. V was cut by 8 bases and J by 0 bases, with 14 bases left in between. Germline CDR1 is MNHNY and CDR2 is SVGAGI (reference sequence). Here the CDR3 DNA reads TGTGCCAGCTTTAGGGACATCTATAGCAATCAGCCCCAGCATTTT. Translation gives CASFRDIYSNQPQHF.

The rearrangement joins TRBV9 to TRBJ2-3; TRBD1 is a possible D gene (6 bases). CDR3 length equals 14 residues. Trimming stripped 5 bases from V and 4 bases from J, with 14 bases between. Per the germline V gene, CDR1 is SGDLS and CDR2 is YYNGEE. The CDR3 spells CASSAGTSADTQYF. The CDR3 region has the DNA TGTGCCAGCAGTGCCGGGACATCAGCAGATACGCAGTATTTT.

The chain employs TRBV9 and TRBJ1-1; 10 nucleotides line up with TRBD1. The CDR3 contains 13 residues. The germline V gene encodes CDR1 SGDLS and CDR2 YYNGEE. V was clipped by 4 bases and J by 6 bases; unmatched bases: 3. CDR3 sequence reads: CASSRQGAAEAFF. The CDR3, as DNA: TGTGCCAGCAGCAGACAGGGGGCGGCTGAAGCTTTCTTT.

The V call is TRBV7-8, the J call TRBJ2-5; 7 bases agree with TRBD1. The CDR3 is 14 amino acids. V shed 0 bases and J 6 bases; nucleotides not matched to a gene: 4. The germline V gene has CDR1 SGHVS and CDR2 FQNEAQ. The CDR3, as DNA: TGTGCCAGCAGCTTAGCCAGACAGGGCCAGACCCAGTACTTC. Translated: CASSLARQGQTQYF.

This clone was counted a single time. The CDR3 loop reads CASSPQGPNNSPLHF. The CDR3 coding sequence is TGTGCCAGCAGCCCACAGGGCCCGAATAATTCACCCCTCCACTTT. The rearrangement uses TRBV28 and TRBJ1-6; possible D gene TRBD1, 6 bases. V gave up 6 bases and J gave up 5 bases, with 14 bases separating them. In germline, CDR1 is MDHEN, CDR2 SYDVKM. This CDR3 has 15 amino acids. The variable domain in full, completed from reference TRBV28 and TRBJ1-6, reads DVKVTQSSRYLVKRTGEKVFLECVQDMDHENMFWYRQDPGLGLRLIYFSYDVKMKEKGDIPEGYSVSREKKERFSLILESASTNQTSMYLCASSPQGPNNSPLHFGNGTRLTVT.

This chain joins TRBV9 and TRBJ1-6; TRBD1 aligns across 12 bases. The CDR3 length is 14 residues. Trimming removed 2 bases from V and 9 bases from J; junction bases left unmatched: 0. CDR1 is SGDLS, CDR2 YYNGEE, per germline. For the CDR3, the DNA is TGTGCCAGCAGCGTGGGACAGGGGGCTTCACCCCTCCACTTT. Amino acids: CASSVGQGASPLHF.

The chain couples TRBV18 to TRBJ1-1; D unclear. The V end lost 2 bases, the J end lost 1 base, and 8 bases lay between the germline ends. Germline CDR1 is KGHSH and CDR2 is LQKENI. The CDR3 runs to 14 residues. DNA of the CDR3: TGTGCCAGCTCACCATACACGCCGAACACTGAAGCTTTCTTT. This encodes CASSPYTPNTEAFF.

V and J are TRBV18 and TRBJ1-2; 9 bases fit TRBD1. The CDR3 sequence is 18 residues long. Germline V CDR1 and CDR2: KGHSH, LQKENI. V gave up 3 bases and J gave up 0 bases; unmatched junction bases: 11. In nucleotides, the CDR3 is TGTGCCAGCTCACCCAACGACCCGACAGGGGGAGCTAACTATGGCTACACCTTC. This sequence encodes CASSPNDPTGGANYGYTF.

This clone is a singleton in its sample. The J gene is TRBJ2-1, the V gene TRBV19, with 11 bases aligning to TRBD2. CDR1 and CDR2 from the germline V gene are LNHDA and SQIVND (reference sequence). The length of the CDR3 is 16 residues. The J segment lost 5 bases and the V segment lost 2 bases, leaving 5 bases of the junction unmatched. This chain's CDR3 is CASSILTSGAHNEQFF. CDR3 DNA: TGTGCCAGTAGTATACTGACTAGCGGGGCCCACAATGAGCAGTTCTTC.

This chain uses TRBV11-2 with TRBJ1-2; D may be TRBD1 (5 bases). The germline V gene encodes CDR1 SGHAT and CDR2 FQNNGV. The CDR3 is 17 amino acids. V was trimmed by 4 bases and J by 8 bases, leaving 26 bases between them. DNA for the CDR3: TGTGCCAGCAGCTCCAACCCAAGCCCGGGGGATTCGGGAGGCTACACCTTC. Amino acids: CASSSNPSPGDSGGYTF.

V usage is TRBV2 and J usage is TRBJ2-1; the match to TRBD1 covers 10 bases. With V trimmed by 2 bases and J by 7 bases, 11 bases remained unmatched. Germline V gives CDR1 SNHLY, CDR2 FYNNEI. The CDR3 sequence is 17 residues long. The CDR3 bases are TGTGCCAGCAGTGAAAGGGGAGGGACAGGGGAGGCTAATGAGCAGTTCTTC. Residues: CASSERGGTGEANEQFF.

V gene TRBV6-5 combines with J gene TRBJ1-3; D is perhaps TRBD1 (5 bases). The ends were cut back, 1 base at V and 4 bases at J, with 11 bases in the middle. This CDR3 is 15 amino acids long. The germline CDR1 and CDR2 sequences are MNHEY and SVGAGI. CDR3 bases: TGTGCCAGCAGTTACTGGGGGGAGGGAGGAAACACCATATATTTT. Translated, it gives CASSYWGEGGNTIYF.

This sequence joins TRBV19 and TRBJ2-4; 11 positions agree with TRBD2. Losses at the gene ends were 5 bases for V and 8 bases for J; bases not matched to a gene: 14. The CDR3 length is 17 residues. Looked up from germline, CDR1 is LNHDA and CDR2 is SQIVND (reference sequence). CDR3 DNA: TGTGCCAGTAGTTCGTCCCTAGCGGGGGGCCCCCAAGACATTCAGTACTTC. This sequence encodes CASSSSLAGGPQDIQYF.

The chain combines TRBV29-1 with TRBJ2-7, with D tentatively TRBD2 (5 bases). CDR1 is SQVTM and CDR2 is ANQGSEA in the germline V gene. The CDR3 totals 13 residues. Trimming took 4 bases from V and 2 from J, leaving 12 bases between them. The CDR3 protein is CSVGGHNTYEQYF. CDR3 DNA: TGCAGCGTTGGAGGGCACAACACCTACGAGCAGTACTTC.

V gene TRBV5-1 combines with J gene TRBJ2-1; 12 nucleotides line up with TRBD1. This CDR3 contains 17 residues. J gave up 8 bases and V 0 bases, and 9 bases lay outside the gene matches. Germline loops: CDR1 SGHRS, CDR2 YFSETQ. In DNA form, the CDR3 reads TGCGCCAGCAGCTTGGGCCCCGGGACAGGGGGCTGGGATGAGCAGTTCTTC. It yields the protein CASSLGPGTGGWDEQFF.

The chain links TRBV5-1 to TRBJ2-3, with 14 nucleotides matching TRBD2. Germline V gives CDR1 SGHRS, CDR2 YFSETQ. The CDR3 loop spans 16 amino acids. V gave up 4 bases and J gave up 5 bases; unmatched junction bases: 6. CDR3 loop: CASSRGLAGGGDTQYF. CDR3 nucleotide sequence: TGCGCCAGCAGCCGCGGACTAGCGGGGGGTGGAGATACGCAGTATTTT.

The chain combines TRBV9 with TRBJ1-1; 7 bases fit TRBD1. Germline V CDR1 and CDR2: SGDLS, YYNGEE. Trimming at V came to 3 bases and at J to 4 bases, leaving 6 bases not matched to a gene. The CDR3 spans 14 residues. As DNA, the CDR3 is TGTGCCAGCAGCGCCCGACAGGGTCCCACTGAAGCTTTCTTT. Protein: CASSARQGPTEAFF.

This chain links TRBV5-1 with TRBJ2-7; 8 nucleotides agree with TRBD2. V was clipped by 0 bases and J by 3 bases; unmatched bases: 2. Germline V gene lookup returns CDR1 SGHRS and CDR2 YFSETQ. The CDR3 consists of 14 residues. The chain's CDR3 is CASSLGGRLYEQYF. CDR3 nucleotides: TGCGCCAGCAGCTTGGGCGGGAGGCTCTACGAGCAGTACTTC.

This clone appeared a few times. The V gene is TRBV27, the J gene TRBJ2-1; 8 positions agree with TRBD2. Unmatched junction bases numbered 9, after V lost 5 bases and J lost 6 bases. The length of the CDR3 is 15 residues. The V gene's germline CDR1 is MNHEY and CDR2 SMNVEV (reference sequence). CDR3 sequence: CASSVGTRAINEQFF. CDR3 bases: TGTGCCAGCAGTGTCGGGACTAGGGCAATCAATGAGCAGTTCTTC.

CDR3 DNA sequence: TGCGCCAGCAGCTCTTCTAGCGGGACCTACGAGCAGTACTTC. It translates to CASSSSSGTYEQYF. This chain joins TRBV5-1 and TRBJ2-7; TRBD2 matches 9 bases. The CDR3 is 14 amino acids. From germline, CDR1 is SGHRS and CDR2 YFSETQ. J lost 2 bases, V lost 3 bases, and 3 bases had no gene match.

The chain uses TRBV21-1 and TRBJ2-1; the D call TRBD2 from the table was never checked on the DNA. TRBV21-1 is a pseudogene segment. The CDR3 contains 15 residues. The CDR3 region has the DNA TGTGCCAGCATAGCGGGGGCAGTCTCCTACAATGAGCAGTTCTTC. It codes for CASIAGAVSYNEQFF.

The chain is built from TRBV6-5 and TRBJ2-7; 9 nucleotides match TRBD1. The CDR3 is 15 amino acids. Germline V gene lookup returns CDR1 MNHEY and CDR2 SVGAGI. V was pared by 6 bases and J by 4 bases, with 10 bases of the junction left unmatched. The CDR3 reads CASSPGTGPRYEQYF. CDR3 coding DNA: TGTGCCAGCAGCCCGGGGACAGGGCCGAGGTACGAGCAGTACTTC.

The V and J genes are TRBV18 and TRBJ2-1; the D gene is possibly TRBD1 (6 bases). Germline CDR1 reads KGHSH; CDR2 reads LQKENI. The CDR3 runs 13 residues. Deletions cut 4 bases from V and 4 bases from J, with 8 bases between. CDR3 loop: CASSLQGYNEQFF. CDR3 in DNA: TGTGCCAGCTCACTACAGGGATACAATGAGCAGTTCTTC.